A single sample is the source of the 11 T cell receptor beta chains below, sequenced in a study of blood T cell repertoires in COVID-19. Profiled with immunoSEQ multiplex PCR; TCRdb holds only in-frame clones, not every one. The sample records about 250,000 clones, 80% to 85% being singletons. The sequencing input was peripheral blood. These receptors were taken from a middle-aged man with acute or convalescent COVID-19.

This chain uses TRBV10-3 with TRBJ2-4; TRBD2 matches at 10 bases. This CDR3 is 12 amino acids long. V dropped 8 bases and J dropped 6; count of bases not matched to a gene: 1. Germline CDR1 ENHRY, CDR2 SYGVKD. In DNA form, the CDR3 reads TGTGCCATCCCTAGCGGGAGAAACATTCAGTACTTC. Amino acid sequence: CAIPSGRNIQYF.

CDR3 in DNA: TGTGCCAGCGCGAGGGCACGAGACTTCGAGCAGTACTTC. It is translated as CASARARDFEQYF. The chain has TRBV6-5 and TRBJ2-7; D is perhaps TRBD2 (5 bases). Germline V gives CDR1 MNHEY, CDR2 SVGAGI. This CDR3 is built from 13 residues. Trimming stripped 8 bases from V and 6 bases from J, with 17 bases between.

The chain couples TRBV7-9 to TRBJ2-7; D is perhaps TRBD1 (5 bases). The V end lost 6 bases, the J end lost 6 bases, and 12 bases lay between the germline ends. This CDR3 has 12 amino acids. Germline V gene lookup returns CDR1 SEHNR and CDR2 FQNEAQ (reference sequence). This CDR3 is CASSLRVVEQYF. CDR3 DNA sequence: TGTGCCAGCAGTCTCAGGGTTGTCGAGCAGTACTTC. Complete variable domain (other parts from reference TRBV7-9 and TRBJ2-7): DTGVSQNPRHKITKRGQNVTFRCDPISEHNRLYWYRQTLGQGPEFLTYFQNEAQLEKSRLLSDRFSAERPKGSFSTLEIQRTEQGDSAMYLCASSLRVVEQYFGPGTRLTVT.

This sequence joins TRBV19 and TRBJ1-1; D is possibly TRBD1 (6 bases). CDR1 LNHDA and CDR2 SQIVND come from the germline V gene (reference sequence). The CDR3 has 15 amino acids. V lost 5 bases and J 1 base, leaving 14 bases between the germline ends. The CDR3 protein is CASSAVYRANTEAFF. The DNA of the CDR3 is TGTGCCAGTAGTGCAGTGTACAGGGCGAACACTGAAGCTTTCTTT.

The V gene is TRBV5-5, the J gene TRBJ1-1; tentative D call: TRBD1 (5 bases). In germline, CDR1 is SGHKS, CDR2 YYEKEE (reference sequence). This CDR3 has 16 amino acids. The V gene lost 3 bases and the J gene lost 0 bases, with 15 bases spanning the gap. Here the CDR3 DNA reads TGTGCCAGCAGCTCCCCTGGTCAGGGAATGAACACTGAAGCTTTCTTT. Protein product: CASSSPGQGMNTEAFF.

This clone occurred once. The CDR3 DNA follows: TGTGCCAGCAAATTATGGGGGGTCGATGGCTACACCTTC. The encoded protein is CASKLWGVDGYTF. The chain carries TRBV6-5 and TRBJ1-2; a possible D gene is TRBD1 (5 bases). The V end lost 7 bases, the J end lost 6 bases, and 15 bases lay between the germline ends. The CDR3 length is 13 residues. Looked up from germline, CDR1 is MNHEY and CDR2 is SVGAGI.

This chain links TRBV5-6 with TRBJ2-7; TRBD2 aligns across 7 bases. There are 14 residues in the CDR3. V shed 3 bases and J 5 bases; nucleotides not matched to a gene: 8. The germline CDR1 and CDR2 sequences are SGHDT and YYEEEE. CDR3 region: CASSWMRTSHEQYF. The CDR3 DNA reads as TGTGCCAGCAGCTGGATGCGGACTAGTCACGAGCAGTACTTC.

V and J are TRBV27 and TRBJ1-2; D may be TRBD1 (5 bases). The CDR3 consists of 14 residues. Germline CDR1 is MNHEY and CDR2 is SMNVEV (reference sequence). The germline V and J ends were trimmed by 3 bases and 7 bases, with 15 bases remaining between them. In DNA, the CDR3 is TGTGCCAGCAGTTTCCTCGGGGGGTCGGGTGGCTACACCTTC. The encoded protein is CASSFLGGSGGYTF.

This chain connects TRBV7-8 to TRBJ2-3; 7 nucleotides align to TRBD1. The CDR3 is made up of 16 amino acids. The junction had 5 bases not matched to a gene; V was cut back by 0 bases and J by 2 bases. The germline V gene encodes CDR1 SGHVS and CDR2 FQNEAQ. The CDR3 sequence: CASSLARGRLTDTQYF. The CDR3 coding sequence is TGTGCCAGCAGCTTAGCGAGGGGGCGACTCACAGATACGCAGTATTTT.

V is TRBV10-3 and J is TRBJ2-1, with a tentative D call TRBD2 (6 bases). Germline assignment: CDR1 ENHRY and CDR2 SYGVKD. Between the trimmed V and J ends, which lost 8 bases and 6 bases, there was a span of 11 bases. This CDR3 is 12 amino acids long. The CDR3 coding sequence is TGTGCCATCGGGCGGGGACCCAATGAGCAGTTCTTC. Protein: CAIGRGPNEQFF.

This sequence joins TRBV11-2 and TRBJ1-1; TRBD1 might be the D (5 bases). The germline V and J ends were trimmed by 5 bases and 5 bases, with 12 bases remaining between them. The CDR3 is 13 residues long. CDR1 and CDR2 from the germline V gene are SGHAT and FQNNGV. CDR3 loop: CASSPQGVTEAFF. CDR3 coding DNA: TGTGCCAGCAGCCCCCAAGGGGTGACTGAAGCTTTCTTT.